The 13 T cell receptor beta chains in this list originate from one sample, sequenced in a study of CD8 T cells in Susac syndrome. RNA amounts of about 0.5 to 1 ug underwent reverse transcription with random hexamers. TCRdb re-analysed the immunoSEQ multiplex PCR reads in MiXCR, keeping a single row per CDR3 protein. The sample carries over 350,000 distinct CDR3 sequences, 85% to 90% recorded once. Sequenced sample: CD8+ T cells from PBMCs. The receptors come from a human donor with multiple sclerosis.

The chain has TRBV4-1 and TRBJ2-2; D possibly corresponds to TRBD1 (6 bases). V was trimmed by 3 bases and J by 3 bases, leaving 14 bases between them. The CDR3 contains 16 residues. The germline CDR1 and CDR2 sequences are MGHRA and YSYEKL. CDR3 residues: CASSHKTGLDTGELFF. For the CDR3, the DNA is TGCGCCAGCAGCCATAAGACAGGCTTGGACACCGGGGAGCTGTTTTTT.

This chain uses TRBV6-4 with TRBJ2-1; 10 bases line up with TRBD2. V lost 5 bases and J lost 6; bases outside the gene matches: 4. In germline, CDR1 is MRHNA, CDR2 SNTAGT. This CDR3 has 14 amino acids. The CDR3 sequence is CASSSGTSVNEQFF. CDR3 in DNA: TGTGCCAGCAGTTCCGGGACTAGCGTCAATGAGCAGTTCTTC.

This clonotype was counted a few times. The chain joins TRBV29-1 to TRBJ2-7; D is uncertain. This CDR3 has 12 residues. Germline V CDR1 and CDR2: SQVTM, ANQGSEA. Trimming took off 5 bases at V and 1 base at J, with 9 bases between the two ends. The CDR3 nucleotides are TGCAGCGTTCGGTCCAGTTCCTACGAGCAGTACTTC. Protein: CSVRSSSYEQYF.

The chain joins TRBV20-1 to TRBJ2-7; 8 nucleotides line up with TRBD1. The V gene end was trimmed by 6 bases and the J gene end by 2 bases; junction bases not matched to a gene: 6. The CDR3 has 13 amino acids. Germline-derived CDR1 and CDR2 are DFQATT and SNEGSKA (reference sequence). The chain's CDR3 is CSARQGLTYEQYF. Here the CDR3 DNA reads TGCAGTGCCCGACAGGGGTTGACCTACGAGCAGTACTTC.

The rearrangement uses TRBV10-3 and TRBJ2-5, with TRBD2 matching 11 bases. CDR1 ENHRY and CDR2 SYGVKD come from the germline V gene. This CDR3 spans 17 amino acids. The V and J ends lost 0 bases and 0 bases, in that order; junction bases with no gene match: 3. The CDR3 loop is CAISESWTSGYQETQYF. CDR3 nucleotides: TGTGCCATCAGTGAGTCGTGGACTAGCGGGTACCAAGAGACCCAGTACTTC.

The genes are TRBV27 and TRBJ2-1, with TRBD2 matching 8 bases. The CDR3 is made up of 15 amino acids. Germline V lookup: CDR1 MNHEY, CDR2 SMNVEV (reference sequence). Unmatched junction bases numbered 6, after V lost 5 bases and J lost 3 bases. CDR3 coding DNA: TGTGCCAGCAGTCCCACTAGCGGAGTCTACAATGAGCAGTTCTTC. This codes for CASSPTSGVYNEQFF.

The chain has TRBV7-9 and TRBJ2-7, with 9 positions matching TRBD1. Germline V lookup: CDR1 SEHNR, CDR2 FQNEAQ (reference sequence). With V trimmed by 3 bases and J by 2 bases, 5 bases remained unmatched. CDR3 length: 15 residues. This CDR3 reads CASSFPGTGTYEQYF. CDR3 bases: TGTGCCAGCAGCTTTCCCGGGACAGGGACCTACGAGCAGTACTTC.

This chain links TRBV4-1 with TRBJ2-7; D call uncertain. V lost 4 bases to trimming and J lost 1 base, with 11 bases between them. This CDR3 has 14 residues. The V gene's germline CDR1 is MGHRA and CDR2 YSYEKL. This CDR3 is CASSPTAASYEQYF. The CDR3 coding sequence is TGCGCCAGCAGCCCCACGGCAGCATCCTACGAGCAGTACTTC.

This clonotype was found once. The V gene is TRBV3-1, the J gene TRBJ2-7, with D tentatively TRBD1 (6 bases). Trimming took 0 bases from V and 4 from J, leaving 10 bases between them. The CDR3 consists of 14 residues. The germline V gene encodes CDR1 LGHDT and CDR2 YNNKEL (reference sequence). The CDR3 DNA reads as TGTGCCAGCAGCCAAGAGTTGGGACATTACGAGCAGTACTTC. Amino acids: CASSQELGHYEQYF.

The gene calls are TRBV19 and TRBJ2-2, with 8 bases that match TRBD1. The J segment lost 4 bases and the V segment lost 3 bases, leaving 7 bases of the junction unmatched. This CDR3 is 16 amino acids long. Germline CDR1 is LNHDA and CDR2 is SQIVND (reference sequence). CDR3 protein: CASSILTGVVTGELFF. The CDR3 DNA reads TGTGCCAGTAGTATTTTGACAGGGGTGGTCACCGGGGAGCTGTTTTTT.

The DNA for the CDR3 is TGTGCCAGCAGTTTACCCTCTACGAATGAGCAGTTCTTC. It yields the protein CASSLPSTNEQFF. The chain links TRBV12-3 or TRBV12-4 to TRBJ2-1; D not certain. The CDR3 is 13 amino acids. V lost 2 bases to trimming and J lost 7 bases, with 9 bases between them.

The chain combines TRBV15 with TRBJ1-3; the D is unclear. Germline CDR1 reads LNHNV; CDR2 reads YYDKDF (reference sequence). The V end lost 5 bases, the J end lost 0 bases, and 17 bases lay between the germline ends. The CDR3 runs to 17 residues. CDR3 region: CATSGPCSCGSGNTIYF. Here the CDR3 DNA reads TGTGCCACCAGCGGACCCTGCTCTTGCGGCTCTGGAAACACCATATATTTT.

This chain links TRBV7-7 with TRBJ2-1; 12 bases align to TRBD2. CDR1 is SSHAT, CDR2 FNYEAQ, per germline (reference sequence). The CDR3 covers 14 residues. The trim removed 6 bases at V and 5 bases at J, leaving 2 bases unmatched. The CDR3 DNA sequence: TGTGCCAGCAGTCGACTAGCGGGAGACAATGAGCAGTTCTTC. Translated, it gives CASSRLAGDNEQFF.